The source of this T cell receptor (beta chain) is a study of vaccination and CD4 T cells after COVID-19. Study-level background: Stimuli were overlapping spike peptide pools of SARS-CoV-2 and three common cold coronaviruses (HCoV-NL63, HCoV-OC43, HCoV-229E). Study outcomes and limitations: Within the convalescent patients, spike mono-reactivity was found in 304 of 307 vaccine-specific clones.

Described treatment: roughly ten-day PBMC culture with coronavirus spike peptide pools or control peptides (ViraFEST assay). Those CD4+ T cells from the unexposed donor predate the COVID-19 pandemic (2011-2018). Half the medium was exchanged for fresh IL-2 medium on days 3 and 7. Trimming left V 3 bases short and J 3 bases short, with 27 bases between. This CDR3 spans 19 amino acids. Germline CDR1 is DFQATT and CDR2 is SNEGSKA (reference sequence). The study sequenced cultured CD4+ T cell DNA using the Oncomine TCR Beta short-read assay. From CD4+ T cells that had been cultured, genomic DNA was extracted. TCRdb re-derived calls from the PCR reads in MiXCR, one entry per CDR3 protein. The table lists fewer than 11,000 distinct CDR3 sequences, around 30% of them singletons. On this clonotype: Its antigen is still unknown.

Sequencing was carried out using CD4+ T cells from blood, cultured in vitro. This TCR was sampled from a human donor in good health. The rearrangement links TRBV20-1 to TRBJ2-1, with a possible D match to TRBD1 (6 bases). CDR3 region: CSARGVGAGAAGGYNEQFF. CDR3 nucleotides: TGCAGTGCTAGGGGAGTGGGGGCAGGAGCTGCAGGAGGCTACAATGAGCAGTTCTTC.